The 15 T cell receptor beta chains below were found in one sample sequenced in a study of T-cell reconstitution after alpha-beta-depleted transplantation in children (dated by TCRdb to 2016 to 2018). The library was prepared using PCR. TCRdb shows the sequencer as Illumina HiSeq 2500. To normalize quantification of the TCRbeta repertoire, the TCR libraries were built with molecular barcoding that relied on unique molecular identifiers. TCRdb's own reprocessing of the public reads used fastp at Q25 and MiXCR and kept productive beta chains. Rows are unified per CDR3 protein, each entry keeping the most common DNA and genes. Across this sample there are hundreds of thousands of distinct CDR3 sequences, with 10% to 15% seen only once. The top ten constitute around 0.8% of the sample. The treatment or condition label, read with the paper, signifies: allogeneic hematopoietic cell transplantation with graft depleted of TCRalphabeta T cells and CD19 B cells.

Specimen: PBMCs, collected before TCRalphabeta/CD19-depleted stem cell transplant. These receptors were obtained from a girl aged 2 to 9 with congenital amegakaryocytic thrombocytopenia, due to receive a stem cell transplant.

The rearrangement joins TRBV12-3 or TRBV12-4 to TRBJ1-1; D unclear. With 6 bases removed from V and 4 bases from J, the gap between germline ends came to 18 bases. The CDR3 runs 15 residues. Here the CDR3 DNA reads TGTGCCAGCAGGATCTTCGAGTTTGCCATCACTGAAGCTTTCTTT. Protein product: CASRIFEFAITEAFF.

The chain joins TRBV27 to TRBJ2-1; no definite D call. CDR3 size: 12 residues. Trimming left V 7 bases short and J 7 bases short, with 11 bases between. CDR1 MNHEY and CDR2 SMNVEV come from the germline V gene (reference sequence). CDR3 amino acids: CASTSSWNEQFF. The CDR3 nucleotides are TGTGCCAGCACCTCAAGTTGGAATGAGCAGTTCTTC.

This clonotype was found a few times. The chain carries TRBV7-3 and TRBJ2-3; no firm D call. Germline values: CDR1 SGHTA, CDR2 FQGTGA. V was shortened by 5 bases and J by 6 bases, with 12 bases between the two germline ends. The CDR3 is made up of 13 amino acids. The CDR3 nucleotides are TGTGCCAGCAGCACCCCCCCTTGGGATACGCAGTATTTT. Translated: CASSTPPWDTQYF. The full variable domain, its missing parts supplied by reference TRBV7-3 and TRBJ2-3, is GAGVSQTPSNKVTEKGKYVELRCDPISGHTALYWYRQSLGQGPEFLIYFQGTGAADDSGLPNDRFFAVRPEGSVSTLKIQRTERGDSAVYLCASSTPPWDTQYFGPGTRLTVL.

In its sample, this clonotype was seen many times. The V gene is TRBV4-1, the J gene TRBJ2-1; 9 nucleotides line up with TRBD2. CDR3 size: 16 residues. The trim removed 4 bases at V and 9 bases at J, leaving 13 bases unmatched. Germline lookup yields CDR1 MGHRA and CDR2 YSYEKL. CDR3 nucleotides: TGCGCCAGCAGCCCATCTCGGGGGACTAGCCCACGTGAGCAGTTCTTC. It codes for CASSPSRGTSPREQFF.

This clonotype was seen many times. V is TRBV20-1 and J is TRBJ2-7; the match to TRBD1 covers 7 bases. Germline values: CDR1 DFQATT, CDR2 SNEGSKA (reference sequence). CDR3 size: 15 residues. With 5 bases clipped from V and 0 bases from J, the junction kept 10 bases outside the gene matches. The CDR3 DNA reads TGCAGTGCTGCAAAATTGACAGGGAGCTCCTACGAGCAGTACTTC. Protein product: CSAAKLTGSSYEQYF.

This clonotype was picked up a small number of times. The chain recombines TRBV5-1 with TRBJ1-6, with a tentative D call TRBD1 (6 bases). Deletions cut 4 bases from V and 4 bases from J, with 15 bases between. This CDR3 is built from 16 residues. Germline-derived CDR1 and CDR2 are SGHRS and YFSETQ. The CDR3 region has the DNA TGCGCCAGCAGCCTTAGACGACAGGAATATAATTCACCCCTCCACTTT. It translates to CASSLRRQEYNSPLHF.

This clonotype was observed a handful of times. V and J are TRBV7-9 and TRBJ2-1; 8 positions match TRBD1. Unmatched junction bases numbered 7, after V lost 5 bases and J lost 1 base. The CDR3 consists of 16 residues. Germline V gene data show CDR1 as SEHNR and CDR2 as FQNEAQ (reference sequence). The CDR3 region is CASSALTGVSYNEQFF. In nucleotides, the CDR3 is TGTGCCAGCAGCGCATTGACAGGGGTTTCCTACAATGAGCAGTTCTTC.

This clonotype was counted many times. This chain joins TRBV20-1 and TRBJ1-6; 9 bases align to TRBD1. CDR3 length: 14 amino acids. J lost 7 bases, V lost 5 bases, and 6 bases had no gene match. The germline V gene has CDR1 DFQATT and CDR2 SNEGSKA (reference sequence). CDR3 sequence reads: CSAQFGQGNSPLHF. In nucleotides, the CDR3 is TGCAGTGCTCAATTTGGACAGGGGAATTCACCCCTCCACTTT.

As to this clonotype: This may arise from a read error, as a much more abundant clone is one base away. This likely comes from a read error, as the CDR3 has no conserved phenylalanine or tryptophan at its end. The V call is TRBV12-3 or TRBV12-4, the J call TRBJ2-1; 11 nucleotides line up with TRBD2. This CDR3 comprises 15 residues. The junction had 10 bases not matched to a gene; V was cut back by 6 bases and J by 9 bases. CDR3 DNA sequence: TGTGCCAGCAGGATAGCGGGAGGGCCTACGATTGAGCAGTTCTCC. As protein: CASRIAGGPTIEQFS.

This clonotype was found many times. The chain combines TRBV28 with TRBJ2-7; tentative D call: TRBD2 (6 bases). This CDR3 spans 13 amino acids. Trimming pared 7 bases from V and 1 base from J, leaving 11 bases between. Germline V gene sequence: CDR1 MDHEN, CDR2 SYDVKM. In nucleotides, the CDR3 is TGTGCCAGCATAAGTGGGACTTCCTACGAGCAGTACTTC. Its protein product is CASISGTSYEQYF.

This clonotype was counted ten times or more. The chain has TRBV20-1 and TRBJ1-1, with D tentatively TRBD1 (5 bases). The germline CDR1 and CDR2 sequences are DFQATT and SNEGSKA (reference sequence). CDR3 size: 13 residues. The V end was cut by 6 bases, the J end by 5 bases, with 16 bases between. CDR3 coding DNA: TGCAGTGCGTTCCGGGGGTCGAGGACTGAAGCTTTCTTT. Translation: CSAFRGSRTEAFF.

The V gene is TRBV5-1, the J gene TRBJ2-4, with D perhaps matching TRBD2 (6 bases). Trimming shortened V by 4 bases and J by 0 bases, and 29 bases separated the two germline ends. Looked up from germline, CDR1 is SGHRS and CDR2 is YFSETQ. The CDR3 covers 21 residues. This CDR3 is CASSQTPFQRLANRAKNIQYF. CDR3 DNA: TGCGCCAGCAGCCAGACTCCATTTCAGCGCCTAGCGAACCGAGCCAAAAACATTCAGTACTTC.

This clonotype was detected ten times or more. The chain recombines TRBV5-1 with TRBJ2-2, with a weak D call TRBD1 (5 bases). The V end lost 5 bases, the J end lost 3 bases, and 11 bases lay between the germline ends. The CDR3 has 14 amino acids. CDR1 is SGHRS and CDR2 is YFSETQ in the germline V gene. CDR3 loop: CASRSTDDTGELFF. The CDR3 nucleotides read TGCGCCAGCAGATCGACAGACGACACCGGGGAGCTGTTTTTT.

Ten or more counts support this clonotype. This chain connects TRBV27 to TRBJ1-2; unclear D gene. This CDR3 region has 13 residues. Germline lookup yields CDR1 MNHEY and CDR2 SMNVEV (reference sequence). The ends were cut back, 2 bases at V and 4 bases at J, with 8 bases in the middle. CDR3 nucleotide sequence: TGTGCCAGCAGTTTAAAGTCGGGCTATGGCTACACCTTC. Translation gives CASSLKSGYGYTF.

In DNA, the CDR3 is TGTGCCTGGGGAGAGCTAGCGGGCAGCACAGATACGCAGTATTTT. Amino acid sequence: CAWGELAGSTDTQYF. The chain recombines TRBV30 with TRBJ2-3; TRBD2 agrees at 8 bases. The CDR3 covers 15 residues. The J segment lost 0 bases and the V segment lost 5 bases, leaving 7 bases of the junction unmatched. The V gene's germline CDR1 is GTSNPN and CDR2 SVGIG (reference sequence).